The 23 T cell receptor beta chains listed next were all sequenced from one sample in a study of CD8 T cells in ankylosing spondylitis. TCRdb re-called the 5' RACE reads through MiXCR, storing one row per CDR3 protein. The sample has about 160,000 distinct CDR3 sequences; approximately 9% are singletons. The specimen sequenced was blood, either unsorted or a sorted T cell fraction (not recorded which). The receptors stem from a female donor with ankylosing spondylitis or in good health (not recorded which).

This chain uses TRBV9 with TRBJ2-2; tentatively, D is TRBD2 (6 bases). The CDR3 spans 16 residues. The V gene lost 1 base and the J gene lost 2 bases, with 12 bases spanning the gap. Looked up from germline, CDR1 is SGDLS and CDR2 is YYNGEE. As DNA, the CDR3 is TGTGCCAGCAGCGTACCGGAGGGACTTAACACCGGGGAGCTGTTTTTT. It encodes CASSVPEGLNTGELFF.

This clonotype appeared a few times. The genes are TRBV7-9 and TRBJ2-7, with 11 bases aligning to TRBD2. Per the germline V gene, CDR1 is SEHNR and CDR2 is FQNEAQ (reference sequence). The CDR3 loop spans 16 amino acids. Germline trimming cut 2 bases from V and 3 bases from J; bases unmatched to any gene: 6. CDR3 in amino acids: CASSLPTSGIIYEQYF. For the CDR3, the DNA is TGTGCCAGCAGCTTACCGACTAGCGGGATAATCTACGAGCAGTACTTC. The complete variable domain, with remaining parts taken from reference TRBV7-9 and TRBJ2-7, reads DTGVSQNPRHKITKRGQNVTFRCDPISEHNRLYWYRQTLGQGPEFLTYFQNEAQLEKSRLLSDRFSAERPKGSFSTLEIQRTEQGDSAMYLCASSLPTSGIIYEQYFGPGTRLTVT.

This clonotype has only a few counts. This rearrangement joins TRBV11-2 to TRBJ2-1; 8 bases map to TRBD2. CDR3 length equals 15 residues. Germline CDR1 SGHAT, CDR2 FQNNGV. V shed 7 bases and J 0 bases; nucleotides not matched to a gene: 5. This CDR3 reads CASTPGGYSYNEQFF. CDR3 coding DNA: TGTGCCAGCACCCCGGGGGGGTACTCCTACAATGAGCAGTTCTTC.

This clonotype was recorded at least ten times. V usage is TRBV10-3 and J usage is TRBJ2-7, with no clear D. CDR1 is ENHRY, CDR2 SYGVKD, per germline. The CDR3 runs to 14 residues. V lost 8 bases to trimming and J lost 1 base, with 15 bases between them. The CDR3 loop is CAIRLMDGSYEQYF. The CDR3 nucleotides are TGTGCCATCCGTCTAATGGATGGGTCCTACGAGCAGTACTTC.

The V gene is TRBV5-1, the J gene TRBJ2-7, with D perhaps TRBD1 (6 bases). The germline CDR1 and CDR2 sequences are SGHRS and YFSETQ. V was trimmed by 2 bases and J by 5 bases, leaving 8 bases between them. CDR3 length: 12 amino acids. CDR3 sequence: CASSFDRHEQYF. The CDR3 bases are TGCGCCAGCAGCTTCGACAGGCACGAGCAGTACTTC.

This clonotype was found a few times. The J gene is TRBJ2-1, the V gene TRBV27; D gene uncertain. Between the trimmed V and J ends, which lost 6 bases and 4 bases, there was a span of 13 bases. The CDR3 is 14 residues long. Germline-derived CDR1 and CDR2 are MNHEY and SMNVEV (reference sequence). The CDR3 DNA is TGTGCCAGCAGCACTGGTGGGAATTACAATGAGCAGTTCTTC. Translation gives CASSTGGNYNEQFF.

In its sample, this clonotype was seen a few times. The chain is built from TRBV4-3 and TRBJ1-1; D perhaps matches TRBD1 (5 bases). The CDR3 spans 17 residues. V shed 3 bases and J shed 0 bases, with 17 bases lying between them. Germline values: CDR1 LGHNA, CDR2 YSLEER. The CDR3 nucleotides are TGCGCCAGCAGCCAGGGGGGAGGGCTATATTTGAACACTGAAGCTTTCTTT. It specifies CASSQGGGLYLNTEAFF.

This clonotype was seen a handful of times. The CDR3 DNA follows: TGTGCCTGGAGTGTAATTGCGGGAGGAATCTACGAGCAGTACTTC. It translates to CAWSVIAGGIYEQYF. The chain links TRBV30 to TRBJ2-7; 8 bases line up with TRBD2. The CDR3 spans 15 residues. V lost 0 bases and J lost 3; bases outside the gene matches: 7. Germline CDR1 is GTSNPN and CDR2 is SVGIG (reference sequence).

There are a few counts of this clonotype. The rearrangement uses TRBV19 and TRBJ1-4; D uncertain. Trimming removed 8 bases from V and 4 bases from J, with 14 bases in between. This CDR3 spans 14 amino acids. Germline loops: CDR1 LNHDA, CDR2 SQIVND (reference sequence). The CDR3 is CASGRWGGNEKLFF. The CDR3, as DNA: TGTGCCAGTGGCCGGTGGGGAGGTAATGAAAAACTGTTTTTT.

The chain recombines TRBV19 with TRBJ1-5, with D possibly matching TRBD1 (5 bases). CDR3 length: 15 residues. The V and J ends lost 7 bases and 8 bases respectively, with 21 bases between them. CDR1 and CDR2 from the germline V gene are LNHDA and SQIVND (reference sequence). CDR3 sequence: CASTNGRARVEPQHF. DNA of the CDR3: TGTGCCAGTACCAATGGGAGGGCCAGGGTAGAGCCCCAGCATTTT. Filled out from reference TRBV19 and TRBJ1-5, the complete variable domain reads DGGITQSPKYLFRKEGQNVTLSCEQNLNHDAMYWYRQDPGQGLRLIYYSQIVNDFQKGDIAEGYSVSREKKESFPLTVTSAQKNPTAFYLCASTNGRARVEPQHFGDGTRLSIL.

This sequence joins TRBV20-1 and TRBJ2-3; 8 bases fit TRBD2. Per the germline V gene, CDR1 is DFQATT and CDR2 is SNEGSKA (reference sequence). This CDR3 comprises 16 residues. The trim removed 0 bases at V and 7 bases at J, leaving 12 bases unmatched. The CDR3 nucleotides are TGCAGTGCTAGAGATCAGGGAGCGGGAGACTGGTATACGCAGTATTTT. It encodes CSARDQGAGDWYTQYF.

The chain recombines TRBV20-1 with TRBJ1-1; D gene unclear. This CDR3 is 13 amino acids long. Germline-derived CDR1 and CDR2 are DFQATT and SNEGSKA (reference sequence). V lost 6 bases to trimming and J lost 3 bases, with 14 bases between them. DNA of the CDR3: TGCAGTGCAAGGCCCAGAGGCCACACTGAAGCTTTCTTT. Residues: CSARPRGHTEAFF.

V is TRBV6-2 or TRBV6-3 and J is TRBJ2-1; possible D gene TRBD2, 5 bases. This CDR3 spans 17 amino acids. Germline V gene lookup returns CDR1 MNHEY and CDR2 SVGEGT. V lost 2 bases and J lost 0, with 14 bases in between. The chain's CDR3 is CASSYLASLSSYNEQFF. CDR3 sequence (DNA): TGTGCCAGCAGTTACCTAGCTAGCCTCAGCTCCTACAATGAGCAGTTCTTC.

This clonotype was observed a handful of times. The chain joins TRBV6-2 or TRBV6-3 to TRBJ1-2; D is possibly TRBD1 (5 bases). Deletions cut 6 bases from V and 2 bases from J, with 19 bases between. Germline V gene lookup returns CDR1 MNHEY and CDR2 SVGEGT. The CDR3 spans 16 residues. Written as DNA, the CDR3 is TGTGCCAGCAGCCCCCTGGAGGGGCCCCCAAACTATGGCTACACCTTC. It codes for CASSPLEGPPNYGYTF.

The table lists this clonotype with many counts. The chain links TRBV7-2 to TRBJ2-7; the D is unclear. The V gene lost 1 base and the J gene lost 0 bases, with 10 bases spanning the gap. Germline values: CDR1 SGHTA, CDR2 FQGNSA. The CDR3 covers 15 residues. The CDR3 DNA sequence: TGTGCCAGCAGCTTAGACTCAGGCAGCTCCTACGAGCAGTACTTC. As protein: CASSLDSGSSYEQYF.

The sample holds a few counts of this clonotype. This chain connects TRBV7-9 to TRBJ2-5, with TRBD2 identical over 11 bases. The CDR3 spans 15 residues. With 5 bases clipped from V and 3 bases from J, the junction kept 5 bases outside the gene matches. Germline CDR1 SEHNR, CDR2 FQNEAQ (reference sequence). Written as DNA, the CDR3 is TGTGCCAGCAGCCGAAGTAGCGGGAGGGAAGAGACCCAGTACTTC. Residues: CASSRSSGREETQYF.

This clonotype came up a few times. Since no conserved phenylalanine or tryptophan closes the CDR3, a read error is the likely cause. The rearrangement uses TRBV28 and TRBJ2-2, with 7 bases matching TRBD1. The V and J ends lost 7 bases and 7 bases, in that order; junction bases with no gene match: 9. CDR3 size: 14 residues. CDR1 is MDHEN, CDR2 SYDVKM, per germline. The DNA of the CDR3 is TGTGCCAGCACCTTCGACAGGGTCCACGGGGAGCTGTTTCTT. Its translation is CASTFDRVHGELFL.

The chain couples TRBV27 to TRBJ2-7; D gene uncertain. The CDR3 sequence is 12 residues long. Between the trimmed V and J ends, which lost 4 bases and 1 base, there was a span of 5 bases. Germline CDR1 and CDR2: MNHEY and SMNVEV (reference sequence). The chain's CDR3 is CASSSRSYEQYF. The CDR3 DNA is TGTGCCAGCAGTTCCAGATCCTACGAGCAGTACTTC.

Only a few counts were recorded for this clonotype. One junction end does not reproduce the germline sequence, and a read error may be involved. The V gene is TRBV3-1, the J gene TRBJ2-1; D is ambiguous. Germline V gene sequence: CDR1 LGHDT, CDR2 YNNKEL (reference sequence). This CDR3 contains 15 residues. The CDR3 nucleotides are TGTGCCACCAGCCAAGACTCCGGGCTGAACAATGAGCAGTTCTTC. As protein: CATSQDSGLNNEQFF.

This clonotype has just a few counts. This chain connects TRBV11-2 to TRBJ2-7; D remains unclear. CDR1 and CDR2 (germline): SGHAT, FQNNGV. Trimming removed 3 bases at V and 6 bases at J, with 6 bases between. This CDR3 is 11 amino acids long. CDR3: CASSFSFEQYF. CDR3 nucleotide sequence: TGTGCCAGCAGCTTTTCTTTCGAGCAGTACTTC.

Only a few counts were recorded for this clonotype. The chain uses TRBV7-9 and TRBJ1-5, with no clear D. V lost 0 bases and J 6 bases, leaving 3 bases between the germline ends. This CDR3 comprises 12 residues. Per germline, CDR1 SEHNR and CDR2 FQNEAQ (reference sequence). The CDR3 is CASSLALQPQHF. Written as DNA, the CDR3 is TGTGCCAGCAGCTTAGCGCTTCAGCCCCAGCATTTT.

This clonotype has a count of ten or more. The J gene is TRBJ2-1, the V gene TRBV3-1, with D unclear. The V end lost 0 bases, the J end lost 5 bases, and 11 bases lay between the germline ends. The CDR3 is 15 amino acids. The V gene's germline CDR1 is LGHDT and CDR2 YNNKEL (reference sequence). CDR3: CASSQDTVGHNEQFF. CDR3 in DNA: TGTGCCAGCAGCCAAGACACGGTCGGGCACAATGAGCAGTTCTTC.

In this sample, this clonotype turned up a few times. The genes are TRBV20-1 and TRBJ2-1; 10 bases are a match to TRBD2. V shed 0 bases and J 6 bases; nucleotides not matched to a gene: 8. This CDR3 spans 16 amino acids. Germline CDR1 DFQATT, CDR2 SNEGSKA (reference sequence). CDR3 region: CSARDALLAGSNEQFF. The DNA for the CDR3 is TGCAGTGCTAGAGACGCCCTACTAGCGGGAAGCAATGAGCAGTTCTTC.